This T cell receptor beta chain was captured by sequencing in a study of Ad26.COV2.S vaccination and SARS-CoV-2 variants. Looking at the study overall: Once or twice, 56 days apart, Ad26.COV2.S was delivered intramuscularly. Study-level points and caveats: Recipients of vaccine and of placebo showed similar breadth of their non-spike TCR repertoires. Substantial post-vaccination breadth of spike-specific CD8+ and CD4+ T cell responses was reported. Greater spike-specific TCR breadth was seen in vaccine recipients than in placebo recipients.

As to treatment: approximately 18 received Ad26.COV2.S at low or high dose, single or two shots; about 5 received placebo; per-sample allocation not given. On day 63 after the first injection, vaccine and placebo recipients gave samples. V gave up 0 bases and J gave up 5 bases; unmatched junction bases: 7. The CDR3 contains 15 residues. The germline gives CDR1 SGHDT, CDR2 YYEEEE. Method: immunoSEQ multiplex PCR; TCRdb's copy keeps in-frame clones and lacks some. The data show under 400,000 clones, roughly 84% seen once. With respect to this clone: The antigen is unknown.

This specimen consisted of peripheral blood, obtained in a trial of Ad26.COV2.S vaccine versus placebo. The chain joins TRBV5-6 to TRBJ2-7; TRBD1 aligns across 8 bases. The sequence derives from a person between 18 and 60 years old who received the Ad26.COV2.S COVID-19 vaccine or a placebo. The DNA for the CDR3 is TGTGCCAGCAGCTTGGGGACAGGGTTTGGGGACGAGCAGTACTTC. Translated, it gives CASSLGTGFGDEQYF. Looking up the rest from reference TRBV5-6 and TRBJ2-7 gives the full variable domain: DAGVTQSPTHLIKTRGQQVTLRCSPKSGHDTVSWYQQALGQGPQFIFQYYEEEERQRGNFPDRFSGHQFPNYSSELNVNALLLGDSALYLCASSLGTGFGDEQYFGPGTRLTVT.